This passage covers 20 T cell receptor beta chains from one sample sequenced in a study of T cell responses to AZD1222 COVID-19 vaccine. Clones were read by immunoSEQ multiplex PCR, and TCRdb kept only the in-frame ones, dropping some. Of about 140,000 clones listed, 92% are singletons. The input for sequencing was peripheral blood, taken on day 0 of AZD1222 vaccination. Receptor source: an adult in good health.

V is TRBV24-1 and J is TRBJ2-3; TRBD1 aligns across 7 bases. The CDR3 loop spans 14 amino acids. The germline V gene encodes CDR1 KGHDR and CDR2 SFDVKD. With V trimmed by 11 bases and J by 1 base, 8 bases remained unmatched. The CDR3 nucleotides are TGTGCCATCTCCGGACAGGCCCGCACAGATACGCAGTATTTT. Translated: CAISGQARTDTQYF.

J is TRBJ1-1 and V is TRBV3-1 (or the pseudogene TRBV3-2), with 8 bases that match TRBD1. Germline V gene lookup returns CDR1 LGHDT and CDR2 YNNKEL (reference sequence). This CDR3 contains 16 residues. V trimming: 4 bases; J trimming: 7 bases; junction bases outside the gene matches: 14. Written as DNA, the CDR3 is TGTGCCAGCAGCCCGGTAAGGTCGCAGGGGGCCGTTGAAGCTTTCTTT. It is translated as CASSPVRSQGAVEAFF.

V usage is TRBV19 and J usage is TRBJ1-1; tentatively, D is TRBD1 (6 bases). Trimming removed 4 bases at V and 0 bases at J, with 9 bases between. The CDR3 is 14 amino acids. In germline, CDR1 is LNHDA, CDR2 SQIVND (reference sequence). CDR3 sequence (DNA): TGTGCCAGTAGTACTGGACAGATGAACACTGAAGCTTTCTTT. It yields the protein CASSTGQMNTEAFF. Drawing the rest from reference TRBV19 and TRBJ1-1, the complete variable domain is DGGITQSPKYLFRKEGQNVTLSCEQNLNHDAMYWYRQDPGQGLRLIYYSQIVNDFQKGDIAEGYSVSREKKESFPLTVTSAQKNPTAFYLCASSTGQMNTEAFFGQGTRLTVV.

V usage is TRBV6-5 and J usage is TRBJ2-3; D gene uncertain. This CDR3 is built from 11 residues. V dropped 7 bases and J dropped 3 bases, with 5 bases sitting between them. Germline V gene lookup returns CDR1 MNHEY and CDR2 SVGAGI. The CDR3 sequence is CASMGTDTQYF. Written as DNA, the CDR3 is TGTGCCAGCATGGGAACAGATACGCAGTATTTT.

This rearrangement joins TRBV11-2 to TRBJ2-3; 7 nucleotides line up with TRBD1. The CDR3 has 14 residues. Germline CDR1 reads SGHAT; CDR2 reads FQNNGV. V lost 4 bases and J lost 2; bases outside the gene matches: 3. This CDR3 is CASSSGQFTDTQYF. CDR3 bases: TGTGCCAGCAGCTCGGGACAGTTCACAGATACGCAGTATTTT. Complete variable domain (other parts from reference TRBV11-2 and TRBJ2-3): EAGVAQSPRYKIIEKRQSVAFWCNPISGHATLYWYQQILGQGPKLLIQFQNNGVVDDSQLPKDRFSAERLKGVDSTLKIQPAKLEDSAVYLCASSSGQFTDTQYFGPGTRLTVL.

V gene TRBV11-3 combines with J gene TRBJ2-7, with D perhaps TRBD2 (5 bases). V lost 1 base and J lost 3, with 10 bases in between. The CDR3 is made up of 14 amino acids. CDR1 and CDR2 from the germline V gene are SGHNT and YENEEA. CDR3 amino acids: CASSLAGYSYEQYF. CDR3 sequence (DNA): TGTGCCAGCAGCTTAGCGGGATATAGCTACGAGCAGTACTTC.

This clone was seen once. The chain is built from TRBV18 and TRBJ2-7; 7 nucleotides line up with TRBD1. In germline, CDR1 is KGHSH, CDR2 LQKENI. The CDR3 loop spans 14 amino acids. V trimming: 0 bases; J trimming: 4 bases; junction bases outside the gene matches: 3. The CDR3 loop is CASSPPTGVYEQYF. CDR3 nucleotide sequence: TGTGCCAGCTCACCACCCACAGGGGTGTACGAGCAGTACTTC.

This clone showed up just once. V gene TRBV19 combines with J gene TRBJ2-1, with TRBD2 matching 8 bases. This CDR3 is 16 amino acids long. V was pared by 2 bases and J by 4 bases, with 7 bases of the junction left unmatched. In germline, CDR1 is LNHDA, CDR2 SQIVND (reference sequence). This chain's CDR3 is CASSITGGPEYNEQFF. As DNA, the CDR3 is TGTGCCAGTAGTATAACGGGAGGGCCGGAGTACAATGAGCAGTTCTTC. Full variable domain (remainder filled in from reference TRBV19 and TRBJ2-1): DGGITQSPKYLFRKEGQNVTLSCEQNLNHDAMYWYRQDPGQGLRLIYYSQIVNDFQKGDIAEGYSVSREKKESFPLTVTSAQKNPTAFYLCASSITGGPEYNEQFFGPGTRLTVL.

This rearrangement joins TRBV3-1 (or the pseudogene TRBV3-2) to TRBJ1-4; no reliable D call. CDR1 LGHDT and CDR2 YNNKEL come from the germline V gene (reference sequence). Trimming shortened V by 4 bases and J by 6 bases, and 15 bases separated the two germline ends. The CDR3 extends over 15 amino acids. CDR3 amino acids: CASSPRGRIYEKLFF. CDR3 in DNA: TGTGCCAGCAGCCCTCGGGGAAGAATCTATGAAAAACTGTTTTTT.

V is TRBV10-2 and J is TRBJ1-2; tentative D call: TRBD1 (5 bases). V dropped 8 bases and J dropped 3 bases, with 7 bases sitting between them. The CDR3 is 11 residues long. Germline V lookup: CDR1 WSHSY, CDR2 SAAADI. The CDR3 here is CASGGYYGYTF. The CDR3 nucleotides are TGCGCCAGCGGGGGATACTATGGCTACACCTTC.

The rearrangement joins TRBV14 to TRBJ2-1; D is ambiguous. V lost 4 bases to trimming and J lost 9 bases, with 13 bases between them. Germline V lookup: CDR1 SGHDN, CDR2 FVKESK. The CDR3 is 13 amino acids. The CDR3 reads CASSLFRNVEQFF. CDR3 DNA sequence: TGTGCCAGCAGCCTCTTCCGTAATGTTGAGCAGTTCTTC.

The V call is TRBV9, the J call TRBJ2-1; no firm D call. Trimming shortened V by 0 bases and J by 7 bases, and 11 bases separated the two germline ends. The CDR3 length is 14 residues. The germline V gene has CDR1 SGDLS and CDR2 YYNGEE. The CDR3 spells CASSVVNRANEQFF. The CDR3 region has the DNA TGTGCCAGCAGCGTAGTAAACAGAGCTAATGAGCAGTTCTTC.

The chain employs TRBV6-2 or TRBV6-3 and TRBJ1-5, with D perhaps matching TRBD1 (6 bases). Germline V gene lookup returns CDR1 MNHEY and CDR2 SVGEGT. The CDR3 contains 15 residues. Deletions cut 2 bases from V and 0 bases from J, with 8 bases between. CDR3 amino acids: CASSYHRDSNQPQHF. The CDR3 DNA reads as TGTGCCAGCAGTTACCACAGGGATAGCAATCAGCCCCAGCATTTT.

This clone has only a few counts. The J gene is TRBJ2-1, the V gene TRBV5-1; D is unclear. From germline, CDR1 is SGHRS and CDR2 YFSETQ. Trimming stripped 0 bases from V and 5 bases from J, with 6 bases between. This CDR3 is built from 13 residues. The CDR3 is CASSLALDNEQFF. The CDR3 nucleotides are TGCGCCAGCAGCTTGGCGCTTGACAATGAGCAGTTCTTC.

The genes are TRBV5-1 and TRBJ1-6; maybe TRBD1 (6 bases). V lost 4 bases to trimming and J lost 8 bases, with 19 bases between them. Germline V lookup: CDR1 SGHRS, CDR2 YFSETQ. The CDR3 spans 16 residues. The CDR3 sequence: CASSRADRLADSPLHF. The DNA of the CDR3 is TGCGCCAGCAGCCGGGCGGACAGACTAGCCGATTCACCCCTCCACTTT.

This clone was seen a single time. The rearrangement uses TRBV9 and TRBJ2-7; D is unclear. Germline CDR1 and CDR2: SGDLS and YYNGEE. Trimming took 3 bases from V and 0 from J, leaving 4 bases between them. The CDR3 is 12 amino acids. The DNA of the CDR3 is TGTGCCAGCAGCGGGAGCTCCTACGAGCAGTACTTC. This sequence encodes CASSGSSYEQYF. Together with reference TRBV9 and TRBJ2-7, the CDR3 gives the full variable domain: DSGVTQTPKHLITATGQRVTLRCSPRSGDLSVYWYQQSLDQGLQFLIQYYNGEERAKGNILERFSAQQFPDLHSELNLSSLELGDSALYFCASSGSSYEQYFGPGTRLTVT.

This clone was recorded only once. The rearrangement uses TRBV19 and TRBJ2-1, with D perhaps TRBD2 (5 bases). The V gene's germline CDR1 is LNHDA and CDR2 SQIVND (reference sequence). V shed 3 bases and J shed 9 bases, with 9 bases lying between them. This CDR3 has 12 amino acids. In DNA, the CDR3 is TGTGCCAGTAGTATGCGACGGGGTGAGCAGTTCTTC. As protein: CASSMRRGEQFF.

This clone was seen once. The chain employs TRBV29-1 and TRBJ1-1; D is unclear. V shed 4 bases and J shed 1 base, with 13 bases lying between them. CDR1 and CDR2 (germline): SQVTM, ANQGSEA. This CDR3 comprises 14 residues. CDR3 region: CSVGEGSGNTEAFF. CDR3 bases: TGCAGCGTTGGAGAGGGCAGTGGGAACACTGAAGCTTTCTTT.

CDR3 sequence reads: CASSLDGTTNEKLFF. CDR3 in DNA: TGCGCCAGCAGCTTGGATGGGACGACTAATGAAAAACTGTTTTTT. The V gene is TRBV5-1, the J gene TRBJ1-4; D is possibly TRBD1 (5 bases). V was cut by 0 bases and J by 2 bases, with 8 bases left in between. The length of the CDR3 is 15 residues. Germline values: CDR1 SGHRS, CDR2 YFSETQ.

J is TRBJ1-3 and V is TRBV4-1, with no clear D. Trimming stripped 0 bases from V and 5 bases from J, with 11 bases between. The CDR3 spans 15 residues. Germline CDR1 reads MGHRA; CDR2 reads YSYEKL. CDR3 in DNA: TGCGCCAGCAGCCAAGATCGGAACGGAAGAAACACCATATATTTT. This codes for CASSQDRNGRNTIYF.